This TCR beta chain is drawn from a study of response to subunit inactivated influenza vaccine. MiXCR, run by TCRdb on the RT-PCR reads, gives a single entry per CDR3 protein. This table has about 620,000 distinct CDR3 sequences, 10% to 15% appearing once. To note about this clonotype: Its antigen remains unknown.

Findings of the study overall: The authors suggested that every seasonal influenza vaccination recruits few new T cells.

Trimming removed 0 bases at V and 8 bases at J, with 9 bases between. The CDR3 totals 13 residues. The germline CDR1 and CDR2 sequences are SGHKS and YYEKEE (reference sequence). V usage is TRBV5-5 and J usage is TRBJ2-1; no firm D call. The source was PBMCs from blood, collected on the day of vaccination. The clonotype originates from a man over 45 who received an inactivated influenza vaccine. CDR3 bases: TGTGCCAGCAGCTTGGTCAGGATTGATGAGCAGTTCTTC. Encoded protein: CASSLVRIDEQFF.